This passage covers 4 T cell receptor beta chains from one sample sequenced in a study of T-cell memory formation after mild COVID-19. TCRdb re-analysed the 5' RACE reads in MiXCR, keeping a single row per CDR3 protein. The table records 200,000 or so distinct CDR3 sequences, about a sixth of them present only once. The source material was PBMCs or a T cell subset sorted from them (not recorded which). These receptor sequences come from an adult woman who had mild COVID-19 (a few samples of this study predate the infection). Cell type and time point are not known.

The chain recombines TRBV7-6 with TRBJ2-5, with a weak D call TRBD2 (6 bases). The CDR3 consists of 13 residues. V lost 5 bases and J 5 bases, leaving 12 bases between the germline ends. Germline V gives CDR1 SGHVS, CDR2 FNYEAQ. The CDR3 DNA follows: TGTGCCAGCAGCACTCCAGGAGGGGAGACCCAGTACTTC. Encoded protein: CASSTPGGETQYF.

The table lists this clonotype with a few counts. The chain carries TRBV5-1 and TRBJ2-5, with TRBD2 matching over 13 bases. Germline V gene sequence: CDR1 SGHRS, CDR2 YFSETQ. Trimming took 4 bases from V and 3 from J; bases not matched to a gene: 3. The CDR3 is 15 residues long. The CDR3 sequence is CASSGGLAGKETQYF. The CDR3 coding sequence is TGCGCCAGCAGCGGGGGACTAGCGGGGAAAGAGACCCAGTACTTC.

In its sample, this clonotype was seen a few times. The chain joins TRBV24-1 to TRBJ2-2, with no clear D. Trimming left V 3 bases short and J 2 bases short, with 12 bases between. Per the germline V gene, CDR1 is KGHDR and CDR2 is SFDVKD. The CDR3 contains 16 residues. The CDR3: CATSDPSLSNTGELFF. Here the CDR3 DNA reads TGTGCCACCAGTGATCCTTCTCTGAGTAACACCGGGGAGCTGTTTTTT.

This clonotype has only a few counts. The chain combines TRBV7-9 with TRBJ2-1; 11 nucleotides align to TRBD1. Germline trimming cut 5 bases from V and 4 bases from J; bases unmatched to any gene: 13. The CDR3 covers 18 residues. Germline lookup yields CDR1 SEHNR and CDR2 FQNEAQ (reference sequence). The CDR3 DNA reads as TGTGCCAGCAGCGTAAAGCGGGCCGGGACAGGGGGTTACAATGAGCAGTTCTTC. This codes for CASSVKRAGTGGYNEQFF. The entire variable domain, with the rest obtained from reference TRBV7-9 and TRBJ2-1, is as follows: DTGVSQNPRHKITKRGQNVTFRCDPISEHNRLYWYRQTLGQGPEFLTYFQNEAQLEKSRLLSDRFSAERPKGSFSTLEIQRTEQGDSAMYLCASSVKRAGTGGYNEQFFGPGTRLTVL.